This T cell receptor (beta chain) was recovered during a study of Graves' ophthalmopathy and Graves' hyperthyroidism (dated by TCRdb to about 2018). Study-wide context: Hyperthyroidism was considered stable if no progression to ophthalmopathy occurred within 18 months of follow-up. In roughly 6 hyperthyroidism patients, the T-cell repertoires found in thyroid tissue were compared with those found in blood. Following sampling, methimazole starting at 30 mg daily was administered to hyperthyroidism patients, and high-dose intravenous methylprednisolone was administered to ophthalmopathy patients. An independent validation cohort comprised under 20 hyperthyroidism patients and some 16 patients who later progressed from hyperthyroidism to ophthalmopathy. To explore V-J signatures that distinguish ophthalmopathy from hyperthyroidism, a discovery set of around 100 patients was enrolled, made up of 43 with ophthalmopathy and 57 with stable hyperthyroidism. In total, approximately 130 blood samples were TCR-sequenced: around 42 ophthalmopathy, some 75 hyperthyroidism and approximately 17 hyperthyroidism-to-ophthalmopathy patients. To tell Graves' ophthalmopathy apart from Graves' hyperthyroidism, and to predict which patients would progress to ophthalmopathy, the study relied on TCR beta repertoire signatures.

The V and J ends are trimmed by 5 bases and 1 base, leaving 17 bases between them. The germline V gene provides CDR1 MNHEY and CDR2 SVGAGI. Reading from cysteine to phenylalanine, the CDR3 counts 16 amino acids. Kept here is only the CDR3 DNA, which spans 48 bases and is read in frame from base 1. The hyperthyroidism patients were 18 to 65 years old and newly diagnosed, with a disease duration of less than 2 months. Patients were excluded if they had other autoimmune diseases, uncontrolled infections, pregnancy or lactation. Diagnosis relied on clinical symptoms, serum thyroxine, TRAb, thyroid ultrasound and orbital computed tomography. Total RNA was extracted with Trizol reagent and quality-checked on an Agilent 2100 Bioanalyzer. Concerning this clonotype: The target of this receptor is not known. Base qualities are not at hand, and no much larger clone is one base apart.

The investigation overall reported the following: Among expanded thyroid clonotypes with frequency above 0.001, most also showed up in blood, which suggests that blood repertoires may reflect the thyroid immune response. In validation, the model predicted ophthalmopathy progression with about 64% sensitivity and roughly 72% specificity; fewer than 15 predicted patients were CT-confirmed with GO in a median of approximately 6.2 months. No statistical method was used to predetermine the sample size, and group allocation was not hidden from the investigators. The 13-signature model separated ophthalmopathy from stable hyperthyroidism with over 85% sensitivity and just under 84% specificity in cross-validation, and 80%/75% in the test set.

TCR beta CDR3 regions were amplified from RNA transcripts for repertoire sequencing. The first round of RT-PCR was done with HTBI primers and the Qiagen OneStep RT-PCR kit, and was followed by a second round of multiplex PCR, then size selection and purification. Libraries were sequenced paired-end with 100 bp reads on an Illumina HiSeq2000. In the authors' own workflow: SOAPnuke was used to process the reads, removing any read that contained adapters or uncalled bases, had a mean Phred below 15, or lacked an exact match to the constant primer or identifier. COPE v1.2.5 was used to merge high-quality paired reads. Unique nucleotide sequences were defined as clonotypes and aligned to IMGT TRB V, D and J references using MiTCR v1.1. Analysis was restricted to V-J combinations with a frequency above 0.0001, which covered about 99% of repertoires. A TCR clonal expansion and chaos score per V-J combination was defined as the ratio of F50 clonal expansion to chaos observed in the TCRdist matrix. Welch's t-statistics and random forest were used to reduce the features to some 13 V-J combinations, which were then used as input to a naive Bayes classifier. The similarity between thyroid and blood repertoires was quantified using the Morisita-Horn index. TCRdb handled the public reads itself, with Q25 trimming in fastp and clone calling in MiXCR, and kept productive beta chains. Rows merge per CDR3 protein into single entries with the most common DNA and genes. These V and J calls are TCRdb output, not the study's own analysis. For this sample the table gives roughly 1.1 million distinct CDR3 sequences, of which about two fifths were detected only once. Jointly, the top ten make up around 10% of the sample.

This TCR derives from an adult man with Graves' hyperthyroidism. Specimen: peripheral blood or thyroid tissue (not recorded which). This receptor chain uses TRBV6-5 and TRBJ1-1, and perhaps TRBD1 as D gene, on 5 matching bases. DNA sequence: TGTGCCAGCAGTCTGGGGACGACCGCTTCGAACACTGAAGCTTTCTTT. Its product reads: CASSLGTTASNTEAFF.